These T cell receptor beta chains were read from a single sample in a study of regulatory T cells in long-lasting Graves disease. MiXCR, run by TCRdb on the multiplex PCR reads, gives a single entry per CDR3 protein. Of approximately 470,000 distinct CDR3 sequences listed, 15% to 20% are singletons. These records were also assigned to another study, of T cells in Graves' hyperthyroidism and ophthalmopathy.

Sequencing was performed on peripheral blood mononuclear cells (PBMCs), taken at new diagnosis, from a patient treated with antithyroid drugs. These receptors all come from a man aged 40-55 years with Graves disease. Each CDR3 is given with its conserved first and last residue. Each record gives: V gene, clone size, J gene, D gene, CDR3 DNA, CDR3 protein. The D gene is left open where the match is weak. Size is stated for part of the rows, as once, few or many counts, or as a class when the clone is expanded.

>TRBV6-1|many|TRBJ1-5|.
TGTGCTAGCAGTCCTGAAATGAGCAATCAGCCCCAGCATTTT
CASSPEMSNQPQHF
>TRBV11-3|many|TRBJ2-3|TRBD2
TGTGCCAGCAGCTTAGTGGGAACTAGCGGTAAACGCACAGATACGCAGTATTTT
CASSLVGTSGKRTDTQYF
>TRBV7-9|few|TRBJ1-4|.
TGTGCCAGCAGCCTTGGACACCGACTATTTTTT
CASSLGHRLFF
>TRBV20-1|.|TRBJ2-3|.
TGCAGTGCAGAACAAGGCTCCAAAACAACAGATACGCAGTATTTT
CSAEQGSKTTDTQYF
>TRBV20-1|.|TRBJ2-1|.
TGCAGCACACCTGGCAGGGACTACAATGAGCAGTTCTTC
CSTPGRDYNEQFF
>TRBV12-3/TRBV12-4|many|TRBJ2-3|TRBD1
TGTGCCAGCAGACCCACAGGGGGCTTAAGGACAGATACGCAGTATTTT
CASRPTGGLRTDTQYF
>TRBV28|.|TRBJ1-2|TRBD1
TGTGCCAGCAGCCTTGGGACAGTATCGTATGGCTACACCTTC
CASSLGTVSYGYTF
>TRBV28|many|TRBJ2-1|TRBD2
TGTGCCAGCAGTTATAGCGGGATATTATACAATGAACAGTTCTTC
CASSYSGILYNEQFF
>TRBV20-1|.|TRBJ1-2|.
TGCAGTGCTAGAGATTATGGAGGAAGCTATGGCTACACCTTC
CSARDYGGSYGYTF
>TRBV29-1|few|TRBJ1-1|.
TGCAGCGTCTCAACGGGTGGGTACGGGTTCCCTGAAGCTTTCTTT
CSVSTGGYGFPEAFF
>TRBV30|few|TRBJ2-5|.
TGTGCCTGGAGGAAAGGCAATTCTAGGTCGGAGACCCAGTACTTC
CAWRKGNSRSETQYF
>TRBV20-1|few|TRBJ2-7|.
TGCAGTGCTAGCAGGGCGGTTGGGGACGTCCCCTACGAGCAGTACTTC
CSASRAVGDVPYEQYF
>TRBV18|.|TRBJ2-4|TRBD1
TGTGCCAGCTCACCAGGACAGGGAACCGCCAAAAACATTCAGTACTTC
CASSPGQGTAKNIQYF
>TRBV18|.|TRBJ2-7|.
TGTGCCAGCTCTCCGCGGATTTCCTACGAGCAGTACTTC
CASSPRISYEQYF
>TRBV5-8|few|TRBJ1-1|.
TGTGCCAGCAGCCAGCGGACAGTGAACATTGAAGCTTTCTTT
CASSQRTVNIEAFF
>TRBV5-5|many|TRBJ2-1|TRBD2
TGTGCCAGCAGCAAACTAGCGGGAGTCAATGAGCAGTTCTTC
CASSKLAGVNEQFF
>TRBV12-3/TRBV12-4|many|TRBJ2-1|TRBD2
TGTGCCAGCAGCTTTAGCGGGAGCGGCGATGAGCAGTTCTTC
CASSFSGSGDEQFF
>TRBV28|many|TRBJ1-1|.
TGTGCCAGCAGCCCAGGGGCTCTGAACACTGAAGCTTTCTTT
CASSPGALNTEAFF
>TRBV24-1|.|TRBJ2-5|TRBD2
TGTGCCACCAGTGCTCGAACTAGCGGGAAAGAGACCCAGTACTTC
CATSARTSGKETQYF
>TRBV20-1|many|TRBJ2-7|TRBD2
TGCAGTGCTAGAGGACTAGCGGGGAATCCCTACGAGCAGTACTTC
CSARGLAGNPYEQYF
>TRBV29-1|few|TRBJ2-3|.
TGCAGCGTTGACGACCTTGCTGGTAACGGGAGTATTGATACGCAGTATTTT
CSVDDLAGNGSIDTQYF
>TRBV3-1|.|TRBJ1-1|.
TGTGCCAGCAGCCAGCCGGGATTGGACACTGAAGCTTTCTTT
CASSQPGLDTEAFF
>TRBV12-3/TRBV12-4|many|TRBJ2-3|.
TGTGCCAGCACCCAGGGGGCGGGAGGAGATACGCAGTATTTT
CASTQGAGGDTQYF
>TRBV6-1|many|TRBJ1-6|.
TGTGCCAGCAAGGGCTCCTATAATTCACCCCTCCACTTT
CASKGSYNSPLHF
>TRBV19|.|TRBJ2-1|.
TGTGCCAGTAGAAAGGGCCCTAAGCAGTTCTTC
CASRKGPKQFF
>TRBV3-1|many|TRBJ2-7|TRBD1
TGTGCCAGCAGCGCCGGGACAGGGTACGAGCAGTACTTC
CASSAGTGYEQYF
>TRBV7-3|many|TRBJ2-3|.
TGTGCCAGCAGCTCATATAGTAGCACAGATACGCAGTATTTT
CASSSYSSTDTQYF
>TRBV7-2|many|TRBJ2-1|.
TGTGCCAGCAGCTTAGGACTAGTGGGTGAGCAGTTCTTC
CASSLGLVGEQFF
>TRBV9|many|TRBJ2-3|.
TGCGCCAGCAGCGGTACAGGCACAGATACGCAGTATTTT
CASSGTGTDTQYF
>TRBV4-1|few|TRBJ1-5|.
TGCGCCAGCAGCCAAGATCTAGCGGCTAACAATCAGCCCCAGCATTTT
CASSQDLAANNQPQHF
>TRBV7-9|many|TRBJ2-2|TRBD2
TGTGCCAGCAGCTTTGCAGGGACTAGCGGGAACACCGGGGAGCTGTTTTTT
CASSFAGTSGNTGELFF
>TRBV7-3|few|TRBJ2-1|TRBD2
TGTGCCAGCAGCTCGACCGGGACTAGCGGGAGGGATGAGCAGTTCTTC
CASSSTGTSGRDEQFF
>TRBV30|few|TRBJ2-5|.
TGTGCCTGGAGTGCTAGCGTTCGGGTTTCAGAGACCCAGTACTTC
CAWSASVRVSETQYF
>TRBV6-1|many|TRBJ2-3|.
TGTGCCAGCAACCAGCTCGCAGATACGCAGTATTTT
CASNQLADTQYF
>TRBV24-1|.|TRBJ2-5|.
TGTGCCGCCAGTCGGGGGAGGCAGACCCAGTACTTC
CAASRGRQTQYF
>TRBV5-1|many|TRBJ2-7|TRBD1
TGCGCCAGCAGCCCCCGGACAGGGGGTATCGACGAGCAGTACTTC
CASSPRTGGIDEQYF
>TRBV5-4|.|TRBJ1-3|.
TGTGCCAGCAGCTTACAGATTGGGGGAAACACCATATATTTT
CASSLQIGGNTIYF
>TRBV20-1|many|TRBJ1-1|TRBD1
TGCAGTGCTAACCAGGGGGTTACTGAAGCTTTCTTT
CSANQGVTEAFF
>TRBV7-8|many|TRBJ2-5|.
TGTGCCAGCAGCCCCCTCAGCGGACAAGAGACCCAGTACTTC
CASSPLSGQETQYF
>TRBV5-1|many|TRBJ2-3|.
TGCGCCAGCAGCTTGAGTGGGGCATTGGATACGCAGTATTTT
CASSLSGALDTQYF
>TRBV19|.|TRBJ1-1|.
TGTGCCAGTAGTATCAGGTCAGGCCGGATCGCTTTCTTT
CASSIRSGRIAFF
>TRBV4-2|few|TRBJ1-6|TRBD1
TGTGCCAGCAGCCAAGATGTCTCCGGGACAGGGGATTCACCCCTCCACTTT
CASSQDVSGTGDSPLHF
>TRBV6-1|few|TRBJ2-1|.
TGTGCCAGCAGCTTGAGGGGGAACCACAATGAGCAGTTCTTC
CASSLRGNHNEQFF
>TRBV6-5|few|TRBJ2-7|TRBD1
TGTGCCAGCAGTTACTCGAACAGGGGCTACGAGCAGTACTTC
CASSYSNRGYEQYF
>TRBV7-7|many|TRBJ2-5|.
TGTGCTATCGAGAAGGAGACCCAGTACTTC
CAIEKETQYF
>TRBV20-1|.|TRBJ1-2|.
TGCAGTGCTAGATCTGGGGCGAGCTATGGCTACACCTTC
CSARSGASYGYTF
>TRBV13|.|TRBJ2-7|.
TGTGCCAGCAGCGAGAGGGAGAGGTACCTCCGCGAGCAGTACTTC
CASSERERYLREQYF
>TRBV12-3/TRBV12-4|many|TRBJ2-7|.
TGTGCCAGCAGTTTCAGGGTGAACGAGCAGTACTTC
CASSFRVNEQYF
>TRBV28|.|TRBJ2-5|TRBD2
TGTGCCAGCAACCCCAGAGGACTAGCGGGAGTAGAGACCCAGTACTTC
CASNPRGLAGVETQYF
>TRBV11-2|many|TRBJ2-7|TRBD1
TGTGCCAGCAGGCACAGGGGGCCAACCTACGAGCAGTACTTC
CASRHRGPTYEQYF
>TRBV20-1|many|TRBJ2-3|TRBD2
TGCAGTGCTGGATCGACTAGCGGGAGGGGTGATACGCAGTATTTT
CSAGSTSGRGDTQYF
>TRBV18|many|TRBJ2-2|.
TGTGCCAGCTCACGCGAGATCACCGGGGAGCTGTTTTTT
CASSREITGELFF